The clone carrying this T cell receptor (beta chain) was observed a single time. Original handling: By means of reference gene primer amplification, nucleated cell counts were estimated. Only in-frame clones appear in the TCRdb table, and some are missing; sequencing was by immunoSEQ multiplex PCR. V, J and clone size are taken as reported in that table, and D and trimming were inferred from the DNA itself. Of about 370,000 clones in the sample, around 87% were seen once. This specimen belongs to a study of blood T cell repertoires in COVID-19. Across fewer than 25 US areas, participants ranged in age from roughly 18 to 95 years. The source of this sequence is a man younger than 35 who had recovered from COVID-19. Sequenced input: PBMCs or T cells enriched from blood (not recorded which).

This CDR3 is CASRKRYGISNQPQHF. In nucleotides, the CDR3 is TGTGCCAGCAGGAAGAGGTACGGGATTAGCAATCAGCCCCAGCATTTT. The V and J genes are TRBV28 and TRBJ1-5, with D unclear. Trimming pared 6 bases from V and 0 bases from J, leaving 15 bases between. Germline CDR1 reads MDHEN; CDR2 reads SYDVKM. This CDR3 has 16 residues.